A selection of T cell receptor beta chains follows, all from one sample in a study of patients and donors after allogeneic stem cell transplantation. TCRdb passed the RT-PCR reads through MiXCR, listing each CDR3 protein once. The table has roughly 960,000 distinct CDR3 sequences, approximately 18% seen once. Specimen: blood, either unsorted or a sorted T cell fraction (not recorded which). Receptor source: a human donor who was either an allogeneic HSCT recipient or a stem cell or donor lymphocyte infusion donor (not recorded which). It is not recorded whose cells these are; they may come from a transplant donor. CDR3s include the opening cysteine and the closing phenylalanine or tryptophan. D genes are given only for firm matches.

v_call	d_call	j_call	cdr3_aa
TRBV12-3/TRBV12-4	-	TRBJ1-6	CASSLETFASPLHF
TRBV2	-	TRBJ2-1	CASIRRGTNNEQFF
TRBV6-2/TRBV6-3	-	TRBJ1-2	CASTPLPNYGYTF
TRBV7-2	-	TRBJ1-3	CASSSEGVAGNTIYF
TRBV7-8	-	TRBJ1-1	CASSFRTKNTEAFF
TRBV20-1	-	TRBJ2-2	CSAQGLGVAGELFF
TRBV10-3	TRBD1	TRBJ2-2	CAISGQRNTGELFF
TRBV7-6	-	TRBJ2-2	CASRTLASSGGELFF
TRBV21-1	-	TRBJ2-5	CASSTTSGGETQYF
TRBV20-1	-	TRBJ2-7	CSASSSGPVGDEQYF
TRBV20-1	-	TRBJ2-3	CSARVWTDPTDTQYF
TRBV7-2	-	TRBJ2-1	CASTEHWGDDSEQFF
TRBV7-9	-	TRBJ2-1	CASSLPGSPYNEQFF
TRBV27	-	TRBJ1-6	CASSLGGGRAYNSPLHF
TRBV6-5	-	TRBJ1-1	CASSYTGQNTEAFF
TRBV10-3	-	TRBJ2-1	CAISEYTGYNEQFF
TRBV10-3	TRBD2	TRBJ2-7	CAISATGTRTPEQYF
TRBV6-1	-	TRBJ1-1	CASSRGTWAEAFF
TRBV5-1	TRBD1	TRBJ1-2	CASSLGITGGYGYTF
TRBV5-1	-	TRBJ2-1	CASSWTTYNEQFF
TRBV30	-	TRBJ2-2	CAWSRQGGSGELFF
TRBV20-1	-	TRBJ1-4	CSAIQGSNEKLFF
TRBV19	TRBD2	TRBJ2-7	CASSGSSGRDNEQYF
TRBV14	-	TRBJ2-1	CASNLDRLDEQFF
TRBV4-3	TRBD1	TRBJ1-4	CASSQDRGQGSEKLFF
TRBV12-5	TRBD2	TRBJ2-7	CASGLPAPGLAPYEQYF
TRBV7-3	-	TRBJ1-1	CASSLGHTSAEAFF
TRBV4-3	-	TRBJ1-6	CASSQLPHGQLLSPLHF